Presented here are 7 T cell receptor beta chains from one specimen sequenced in a study of T-cell reconstitution after alpha-beta-depleted transplantation in children. Preparation of the TCRbeta library involved a method that used unique molecular identifiers. From the PCR reads, TCRdb called clonotypes with MiXCR, one entry per CDR3 protein. The profile covers fewer than 400,000 distinct CDR3 sequences, with around 21% appearing a single time and approximately 3.9% taken by the ten largest. Sequences were derived from PBMCs from the stem cell graft donor, sampled from the stem cell graft. Receptors originate from a human donor who donated a stem cell graft to a child with acute myeloid leukemia.

The CDR3 nucleotides read TGCGCCAGCAGCCAAACCCGGACTAGCGGATACTCCTACGAGCAGTACTTC. The encoded protein is CASSQTRTSGYSYEQYF. This chain uses TRBV4-3 with TRBJ2-7; 10 nucleotides match TRBD2. The CDR3 covers 17 residues. CDR1 is LGHNA, CDR2 YSLEER, per germline. Trimming at V came to 2 bases and at J to 0 bases, leaving 7 bases not matched to a gene.

This clonotype has ten or more counts. J is TRBJ1-3 and V is TRBV20-1, with D possibly matching TRBD1 (5 bases). Trimming shortened V by 5 bases and J by 5 bases, and 13 bases separated the two germline ends. Germline V CDR1 and CDR2: DFQATT, SNEGSKA (reference sequence). The length of the CDR3 is 13 residues. The DNA of the CDR3 is TGCAGTGCTGGCCGGGACGGGAGAAACACCATATATTTT. Protein: CSAGRDGRNTIYF.

In this sample, this clonotype turned up a few times. The gene calls are TRBV28 and TRBJ2-7; D gene unclear. V lost 2 bases to trimming and J lost 0 bases, with 11 bases between them. This CDR3 region has 15 residues. Germline CDR1 MDHEN, CDR2 SYDVKM. The chain's CDR3 is CASSLEARSSYEQYF. The CDR3 region has the DNA TGTGCCAGCAGTTTAGAGGCCAGGTCCTCCTACGAGCAGTACTTC.

The chain uses TRBV5-6 and TRBJ1-2, with 10 bases lining up with TRBD1. Per the germline V gene, CDR1 is SGHDT and CDR2 is YYEEEE. The CDR3 has 14 amino acids. The trim removed 3 bases at V and 8 bases at J, leaving 7 bases unmatched. CDR3 DNA sequence: TGTGCCAGCAGCTCAAGGACAGGGGGATTAGGCTACACCTTC. It yields the protein CASSSRTGGLGYTF.

This chain connects TRBV24-1 to TRBJ2-4; the match to TRBD2 covers 10 bases. CDR1 is KGHDR and CDR2 is SFDVKD in the germline V gene. The CDR3 has 16 residues. V dropped 5 bases and J dropped 2; count of bases not matched to a gene: 5. CDR3 in amino acids: CATSVRTSGSKNIQYF. The CDR3 nucleotides read TGTGCCACCAGTGTTCGGACTAGCGGTTCCAAAAACATTCAGTACTTC.

Judged by abundance, this clonotype is medium-sized. V is TRBV20-1 and J is TRBJ2-3; D might be TRBD1 (5 bases). The germline CDR1 and CDR2 sequences are DFQATT and SNEGSKA (reference sequence). CDR3 length: 14 amino acids. V gave up 3 bases and J gave up 11 bases, with 21 bases separating them. The CDR3 DNA reads TGCAGTGCTAGTGGGCAGGGCGATTCTAACGTGCAGTATTTT. Translated, it gives CSASGQGDSNVQYF.

This clonotype was counted between two and nine times. The CDR3 nucleotides read TGCAGTGTGGGCCTAGCGCTGCAGTACTTC. It is translated as CSVGLALQYF. The genes are TRBV20-1 and TRBJ2-7, with a tentative D call TRBD2 (6 bases). The CDR3 is 10 amino acids. V was cut by 7 bases and J by 9 bases, with 13 bases left in between. CDR1 is DFQATT and CDR2 is SNEGSKA in the germline V gene (reference sequence).